This record concerns one T cell receptor (beta chain) sequence. Random-hexamer reverse transcription was applied to roughly 0.5 to 1 ug RNA. TCRdb re-called the immunoSEQ multiplex PCR reads through MiXCR, storing one row per CDR3 protein. This sample has 110,000 or so distinct CDR3 sequences, with around 90% found just once. From blood CD8+ and CD4+ T cells, the TCR beta chain was sequenced. The study used healthy donors as controls matched for age and sex. The source of the sample is a study of CD8 T cells in Susac syndrome. There are 15 residues in the CDR3. V shed 6 bases and J shed 0 bases, with 14 bases lying between them.

The V call is TRBV12-3 or TRBV12-4, the J call TRBJ1-2; D is perhaps TRBD1 (5 bases). The sequence came from a human donor in good health. The sequencing input was CD4+ T cells from PBMCs. The CDR3 loop is CASRPGTGANYGYTF. CDR3 bases: TGTGCCAGCAGACCCGGGACGGGAGCTAACTATGGCTACACCTTC.